A selection of T cell receptor beta chains follows, all from one sample in a study of a mutant IDH1 vaccine in newly diagnosed glioma. Here immunoSEQ multiplex PCR was the method, and the copy in TCRdb shows in-frame clones only, minus some. The sample consists of around 33,000 clones, approximately 91% of them appearing once. The sample here was PBMCs, taken from a glioma patient treated with radiotherapy, temozolomide or both. Source of these receptors: a woman aged 35 to 49 with glioma. The CDR3 runs from the conserved cysteine through the conserved F or W.

V	J	CDR3
TRBV27	TRBJ2-7	CASSFRDGSYEQYF
TRBV11-2	TRBJ1-2	CASSHYTTGGWNGYTF
TRBV7-9	TRBJ2-3	CASSSSTDTQYF
TRBV5-1	TRBJ2-7	CASSLGLRDQPSYEQYF
TRBV7-6	TRBJ1-1	CASSPTWGQDLNTEAFF
TRBV29-1	TRBJ2-5	CSVGGLGGPETQYF
TRBV28	TRBJ1-5	CASSLFGTGGVGSNQPQHF
TRBV10-3	TRBJ2-7	CAISESRGAGGEQYF
TRBV14	TRBJ2-7	CASSHSAGFGYEQYF
TRBV5-1	TRBJ2-7	CASSRSWDRTYEQYF
TRBV5-6	TRBJ2-5	CASSLQGQETQYF
TRBV7-6	TRBJ1-5	CASSLDGRNQPQHF
TRBV29-1	TRBJ2-7	CSVSRDSNEQYF
TRBV27	TRBJ2-3	CASSLSPPGQYF
TRBV19	TRBJ2-1	CASAGGGSYNEQFF
TRBV7-9	TRBJ1-3	CASSFSGDTIYF
TRBV25-1	TRBJ2-3	CASSAPSTGAPDTQYF
TRBV4-3	TRBJ1-1	CASSQEYKGTEAFF
TRBV6-6	TRBJ2-3	CASSPYSSTDTQYF
TRBV4-1	TRBJ1-1	CASSGTGAANTEAFF
TRBV28	TRBJ2-1	CASSLGNEQFF
TRBV2	TRBJ1-2	CASSGDDNYGYTF